This T cell receptor beta chain was documented in a study of blood T cell repertoires in COVID-19. This CDR3 spans 14 amino acids. From germline, CDR1 is MNHEY and CDR2 SVGAGI. Trimming stripped 3 bases from V and 8 bases from J, with 13 bases between. TCRdb's table, derived via immunoSEQ multiplex PCR, lists solely in-frame clones and lacks some. The table shows fewer than 100,000 clones, with approximately 86% occurring only once. The chain employs TRBV6-5 and TRBJ1-4, with no clear D. This TCR was recovered from a man aged 55 to 70 with acute or convalescent COVID-19. Material for sequencing was peripheral blood. CDR3 region: CASSYVAAGEKLFF. The DNA of the CDR3 is TGTGCCAGCAGTTATGTTGCGGCGGGGGAAAAACTGTTTTTT.